This entry concerns a single TCR beta chain. Its antigen is not known. This sample is part of a study of cytomegalovirus exposure and HLA in healthy donors. Study-level points and caveats: High specificity and sensitivity for cytomegalovirus status were reported for the classifier. Later, an analysis found that common viral pathogens appeared to be linked with several of the most significant clusters.

PCR primers comprised 60 Vbeta and 13 Jbeta primers. Assay used: immunoSEQ multiplex PCR; TCRdb lists only in-frame clones, some missing. Found here are fewer than 200,000 clones, 70% to 80% of them singletons; the top ten hold 8.5% to 10%. The CDR3 has 16 residues. Germline lookup yields CDR1 MNHEY and CDR2 SMNVEV (reference sequence). Trimming shortened V by 5 bases and J by 6 bases, and 20 bases separated the two germline ends. The source material was PBMCs. The source is a young man in good health and CMV-seropositive. The chain links TRBV27 to TRBJ2-1; D is possibly TRBD1 (6 bases). For the CDR3, the DNA is TGTGCCAGCAGTCTAACAGGGACGGGTTTTACCAATGAGCAGTTCTTC. It codes for CASSLTGTGFTNEQFF.